Described below is a single T cell receptor beta chain sequence and its context. This CDR3 contains 15 residues. The V segment lost 4 bases and the J segment 2 bases; nucleotides outside the gene matches: 2. The germline V gene encodes CDR1 SEHNR and CDR2 FQNEAQ (reference sequence). Repertoires were generated with immunoSEQ multiplex PCR, while TCRdb's copy carries only in-frame clones and drops some. The data contain hundreds of thousands of clones, 80% of them seen just once; the ten biggest clones take up about 4.3%. This record comes from a study of blood T cell repertoires in COVID-19. About the research overall: COVID-19 samples collected from the United States, Italy and Spain covered acute and convalescent phases.

The J gene is TRBJ2-6, the V gene TRBV7-9, with TRBD1 identical over 7 bases. Sequencing was done on a sample of PBMCs or T cells enriched from blood (not recorded which). The TCR was taken from a man under 40 with acute COVID-19. The CDR3 is CASSSDRAGANVLTF. CDR3 nucleotides: TGTGCCAGCAGCTCCGACAGGGCTGGGGCCAACGTCCTGACTTTC. Full variable domain (rest looked up from reference TRBV7-9 and TRBJ2-6): DTGVSQNPRHKITKRGQNVTFRCDPISEHNRLYWYRQTLGQGPEFLTYFQNEAQLEKSRLLSDRFSAERPKGSFSTLEIQRTEQGDSAMYLCASSSDRAGANVLTFGAGSRLTVL.